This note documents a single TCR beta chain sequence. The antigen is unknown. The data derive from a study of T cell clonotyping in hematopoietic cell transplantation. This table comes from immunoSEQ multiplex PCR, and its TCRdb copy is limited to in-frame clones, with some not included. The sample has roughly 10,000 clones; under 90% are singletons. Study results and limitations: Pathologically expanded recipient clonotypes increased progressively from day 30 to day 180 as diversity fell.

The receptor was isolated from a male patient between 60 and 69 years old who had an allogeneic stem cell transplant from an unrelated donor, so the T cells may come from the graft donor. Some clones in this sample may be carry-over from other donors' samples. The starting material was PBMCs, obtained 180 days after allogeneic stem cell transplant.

The CDR3 sequence: CASSLGVIAGSPTDTQYF. Here the CDR3 DNA reads TGCGCCAGCAGCCTAGGGGTTATAGCGGGGTCCCCCACAGATACGCAGTATTTT. V is TRBV5-1 and J is TRBJ2-3; TRBD2 agrees at 8 bases. V shed 4 bases and J 2 bases; nucleotides not matched to a gene: 15. Germline V gene lookup returns CDR1 SGHRS and CDR2 YFSETQ. This CDR3 region has 18 residues.